This TCR beta chain comes out of a study of response to subunit inactivated influenza vaccine. Trimming shortened V by 5 bases and J by 9 bases, and 29 bases separated the two germline ends. CDR3 length: 18 residues. Each CDR3 protein is one row after TCRdb ran MiXCR on the RT-PCR reads. This sample has hundreds of thousands of distinct CDR3 sequences, with around 8% found just once. This specimen consisted of PBMCs from blood, obtained around 25 months after vaccination. The V and J genes are TRBV12-3 or TRBV12-4 and TRBJ2-4; D assignment may be TRBD1 or TRBD2 (5 bases each). The TCR comes from a man aged 50 to 69 who received an inactivated influenza vaccine. Written as DNA, the CDR3 is TGTGCCAGCAGTCTTCGGGCAGGGAGCGACGAGGGTCTAACCATTCAGTACTTC. Amino acids: CASSLRAGSDEGLTIQYF.